This TCR beta chain was sequenced for a study of regulatory T cells in long-lasting Graves disease. Study at large: Graves' patients, diagnosed recently, had received antithyroid drugs under 3 months.

Combining iRepertoire HTBI primers with Arm-PCR of CDR3 regions, the authors built TCR beta libraries. Under the authors' procedure: Detected in the samples were over 55 TRBV and approximately 14 TRBJ segments. TCRdb passed the multiplex PCR reads through MiXCR, listing each CDR3 protein once. TCRdb assigned the V and J calls; the authors' analysis was not used. This table holds hundreds of thousands of distinct CDR3 sequences, roughly a sixth found once. The sample holds a few counts of this clonotype. What it recognizes is unknown. V shed 0 bases and J 8 bases; nucleotides not matched to a gene: 8. This CDR3 is 15 amino acids long. Germline CDR1 is SQVTM and CDR2 is ANQGSEA. Time point in this sample: newly diagnosed GD, antithyroid drugs for less than 3 months. Researchers made the TCR library from RNA that was extracted from PBMCs. General observations from the study: Patients with persistent disease showed a bias toward TRBV28, TRBJ1-2 and TRBJ2-5.

The source material was peripheral blood mononuclear cells (PBMCs), sampled at new diagnosis, from a patient treated with antithyroid drugs. The chain employs TRBV29-1 and TRBJ2-3; 10 bases fit TRBD2. The sequence was collected from a female donor with Graves disease. The CDR3, as DNA: TGCAGCGTTGAAGAAGAGGGACTAGCGAAAAGTACGCAGTATTTT. This translates into CSVEEEGLAKSTQYF.